The 30 T cell receptor beta chains below were found in one sample sequenced in a study of naive and memory T cell subsets. Two oligonucleotides, mixed equimolar, formed the beta constant-region primer covering TRBC1 and TRBC2. TCRdb itself ran the UMI-ligation and nested PCR reads through MiXCR, one entry per CDR3 protein. This sample carries about 80,000 distinct CDR3 sequences, around 14% of them seen once, and the ten largest clones take about 0.93%. The sample was central memory CD4+ T cells from blood. The receptors shown here come from a human donor in good health.

This chain links TRBV28 with TRBJ2-3; 7 bases align to TRBD2. The germline V gene encodes CDR1 MDHEN and CDR2 SYDVKM. The ends lost 5 bases at V and 2 bases at J; junction bases unmatched: 7. The CDR3 is made up of 15 amino acids. For the CDR3, the DNA is TGTGCCAGCAGTGCAAGCGGGGCAAACACAGATACGCAGTATTTT. Amino acids: CASSASGANTDTQYF.

This rearrangement joins TRBV20-1 to TRBJ1-1; 7 bases are shared with TRBD1. The CDR3 has 12 residues. In germline, CDR1 is DFQATT, CDR2 SNEGSKA (reference sequence). The CDR3, as DNA: TGCAGAGCACAGGGGCGTGGCACTGAAGCTTTCTTT. Protein product: CRAQGRGTEAFF.

The rearrangement uses TRBV6-5 and TRBJ2-1, with D perhaps being TRBD1 or TRBD2 (5 bases each). Trimming took off 6 bases at V and 2 bases at J, with 17 bases between the two ends. The CDR3 has 16 residues. Germline V lookup: CDR1 MNHEY, CDR2 SVGAGI. This chain's CDR3 is CASRGTPSQAYNEQFF. The CDR3 region has the DNA TGTGCCAGCAGAGGGACCCCATCCCAAGCCTACAATGAGCAGTTCTTC.

V is TRBV30 and J is TRBJ1-2, with D hard to call. The CDR3 is 13 amino acids. V shed 4 bases and J shed 10 bases, with 19 bases lying between them. Germline V gene sequence: CDR1 GTSNPN, CDR2 SVGIG (reference sequence). CDR3 residues: CAWNSRRRFYYTF. The CDR3 nucleotides read TGTGCCTGGAATTCCCGTCGGAGATTTTACTACACCTTC.

V is TRBV7-2 and J is TRBJ2-1; the D is unclear. CDR1 and CDR2 from the germline V gene are SGHTA and FQGNSA. V was pared by 2 bases and J by 5 bases, with 7 bases between. The CDR3 has 13 amino acids. The CDR3: CASSLWEHNEQFF. The DNA for the CDR3 is TGTGCCAGCAGCTTATGGGAACACAATGAGCAGTTCTTC.

The chain combines TRBV25-1 with TRBJ1-1; 8 bases map to TRBD1. Trimming took 6 bases from V and 3 from J; bases not matched to a gene: 12. Per the germline V gene, CDR1 is MGHDK and CDR2 is SYGVNS. The CDR3 runs to 16 residues. The DNA of the CDR3 is TGTGCCAGCAGACCCCAGGGGGCGCGTGTGGACACTGAAGCTTTCTTT. Translating it yields CASRPQGARVDTEAFF.

Ten or more counts support this clonotype. The chain uses TRBV11-2 and TRBJ2-1, with D possibly TRBD1 on 5 matching bases. The CDR3 consists of 16 residues. V lost 1 base and J lost 7, with 17 bases in between. Germline V gene data show CDR1 as SGHAT and CDR2 as FQNNGV. CDR3 in amino acids: CASSLARVKLSNEQFF. Here the CDR3 DNA reads TGTGCCAGCAGCTTAGCCAGGGTCAAACTTTCTAATGAGCAGTTCTTC.

There are a few counts of this clonotype. The chain has TRBV5-1 and TRBJ2-6, with D possibly matching TRBD1 (5 bases). The CDR3 covers 18 residues. Germline-derived CDR1 and CDR2 are SGHRS and YFSETQ. Trimming removed 1 base at V and 4 bases at J, with 18 bases between. Here the CDR3 reads CASSLMWQGRSGANVLTF. Written as DNA, the CDR3 is TGCGCCAGCAGCTTGATGTGGCAGGGAAGGAGCGGGGCCAACGTCCTGACTTTC.

At least ten counts were recorded for this clonotype. The chain is built from TRBV6-1 and TRBJ2-7; no firm D call. CDR3 length: 13 residues. Germline V CDR1 and CDR2: MNHNS, SASEGT. The ends were cut back, 6 bases at V and 3 bases at J, with 12 bases in the middle. CDR3 sequence reads: CASREPLSYEQYF. The CDR3 DNA reads as TGTGCCAGCAGGGAACCGCTAAGCTACGAGCAGTACTTC.

The chain is built from TRBV2 and TRBJ2-7; TRBD1 agrees at 7 bases. Germline assignment: CDR1 SNHLY and CDR2 FYNNEI. This CDR3 region has 12 residues. The V segment lost 6 bases and the J segment 7 bases; nucleotides outside the gene matches: 6. For the CDR3, the DNA is TGTGCCAGCAGCCGACAGGGTTGGGAGCAGTACTTC. Translating gives CASSRQGWEQYF.

This clonotype has more than one count but fewer than ten. The chain recombines TRBV20-1 with TRBJ2-5; 10 nucleotides match TRBD1. With V trimmed by 5 bases and J by 5 bases, 5 bases remained unmatched. The CDR3 runs 13 residues. The germline V gene encodes CDR1 DFQATT and CDR2 SNEGSKA (reference sequence). The CDR3 spells CSAVDRGLETQYF. CDR3 sequence (DNA): TGCAGTGCTGTGGACAGGGGGTTGGAGACCCAGTACTTC.

A word on this clonotype: It may be a read error: a sequence one base away is much more abundant. V usage is TRBV14 and J usage is TRBJ2-7; 7 nucleotides line up with TRBD1. The CDR3 has 15 residues. Germline loops: CDR1 SGHDN, CDR2 FVKESK. CDR3 in DNA: TGTGCCAGCAGCCCAGGGACAGCTGGACCCTACGAGCAGTGCTTC. This translates into CASSPGTAGPYEQCF.

This clonotype was recorded many times. The chain has TRBV7-9 and TRBJ2-6; D ambiguous. V was cut by 1 base and J by 5 bases, with 0 bases left in between. This CDR3 is built from 12 residues. The germline V gene encodes CDR1 SEHNR and CDR2 FQNEAQ (reference sequence). CDR3 in amino acids: CASSLGANVLTF. CDR3 DNA sequence: TGTGCCAGCAGCTTAGGGGCCAACGTCCTGACTTTC.

This clonotype was counted only a few times. The J gene is TRBJ2-7, the V gene TRBV5-1, with 13 positions matching TRBD2. CDR1 and CDR2 (germline): SGHRS, YFSETQ. The CDR3 sequence is 17 residues long. J was trimmed by 0 bases and V by 6 bases; bases with no gene match: 9. The CDR3 DNA sequence: TGCGCCAGCACCCTGACTAGCGGGAGGCTAATCTCCTACGAGCAGTACTTC. It codes for CASTLTSGRLISYEQYF.

V is TRBV5-1 and J is TRBJ1-4; 9 bases are a match to TRBD1. V lost 4 bases and J lost 8; bases outside the gene matches: 9. CDR1 SGHRS and CDR2 YFSETQ come from the germline V gene. The length of the CDR3 is 15 residues. The CDR3 bases are TGCGCCAGCAGCCCGGCGGGACAGGGTGGCGAAAAACTGTTTTTT. It is translated as CASSPAGQGGEKLFF.

CDR3 sequence (DNA): TGTGCCAGCAGCTTAGGGACTAGAGGGTTGGAAAGTAAGCAGTTCTTC. Its protein is CASSLGTRGLESKQFF. This sequence joins TRBV7-6 and TRBJ2-1, with TRBD2 identical over 7 bases. Trimming cost V 1 base and J 11 bases; bases outside gene matches: 14. The CDR3 is 16 residues long. CDR1 is SGHVS, CDR2 FNYEAQ, per germline.

The genes are TRBV20-1 and TRBJ2-7; 9 bases align to TRBD1. This CDR3 spans 15 amino acids. The V gene end was trimmed by 3 bases and the J gene end by 3 bases; junction bases not matched to a gene: 9. The V gene's germline CDR1 is DFQATT and CDR2 SNEGSKA (reference sequence). The CDR3 region is CSASAGQGTHYEQYF. In nucleotides, the CDR3 is TGCAGTGCTAGCGCTGGACAGGGGACTCACTACGAGCAGTACTTC.

This clonotype was counted only a few times. This chain joins TRBV2 and TRBJ1-1; tentative D call: TRBD1 (6 bases). CDR3 size: 13 residues. CDR1 and CDR2 from the germline V gene are SNHLY and FYNNEI. Trimming pared 2 bases from V and 11 bases from J, leaving 15 bases between. The CDR3 DNA sequence: TGTGCCAGCAGTGAAATGGGGGCTGGTCGGGCTTTCTTT. Translation gives CASSEMGAGRAFF.

This clonotype has more than one count but fewer than ten. The chain joins TRBV7-9 to TRBJ1-4; TRBD1 is a possible D gene (5 bases). There are 15 residues in the CDR3. Germline V gene lookup returns CDR1 SEHNR and CDR2 FQNEAQ (reference sequence). The V end lost 5 bases, the J end lost 0 bases, and 10 bases lay between the germline ends. For the CDR3, the DNA is TGTGCCAGCAGCCCGGGGACCGCAACTAATGAAAAACTGTTTTTT. This gives the protein CASSPGTATNEKLFF. Complete variable domain (other parts from reference TRBV7-9 and TRBJ1-4): DTGVSQNPRHKITKRGQNVTFRCDPISEHNRLYWYRQTLGQGPEFLTYFQNEAQLEKSRLLSDRFSAERPKGSFSTLEIQRTEQGDSAMYLCASSPGTATNEKLFFGSGTQLSVL.

Only one count was recorded for this clonotype. The chain recombines TRBV7-9 with TRBJ2-7; possible D gene TRBD1, 6 bases. The CDR3 contains 16 residues. The germline V and J ends were trimmed by 5 bases and 5 bases, with 22 bases remaining between them. The V gene's germline CDR1 is SEHNR and CDR2 FQNEAQ (reference sequence). The CDR3 here is CASSPPFDRYGHEQYF. The DNA for the CDR3 is TGTGCCAGCAGCCCCCCGTTCGACAGGTACGGCCACGAGCAGTACTTC.

This clonotype was seen at least ten times. The chain's CDR3 is CAIKDSLNTEAFF. Here the CDR3 DNA reads TGTGCTATTAAGGACAGTCTGAACACTGAAGCTTTCTTT. The genes are TRBV6-2 or TRBV6-3 and TRBJ1-1; D perhaps matches TRBD1 (6 bases). This CDR3 has 13 amino acids. CDR1 is MNHEY and CDR2 is SVGEGT in the germline V gene.

In this sample, this clonotype turned up many times. The chain links TRBV7-2 to TRBJ2-3; unclear D gene. The V end lost 3 bases, the J end lost 2 bases, and 6 bases lay between the germline ends. From germline, CDR1 is SGHTA and CDR2 FQGNSA. The CDR3 contains 13 residues. As DNA, the CDR3 is TGTGCCAGCAGCTTCTGGCTCACAGATACGCAGTATTTT. Encoded protein: CASSFWLTDTQYF.

As regards this clonotype: One junction end disagrees with the germline gene, perhaps due to a read error. The CDR3 sequence is CSASPGDSYNEKFF. CDR3 DNA: TGCAGTGCTAGTCCGGGGGACTCCTACAATGAGAAGTTCTTC. The chain carries TRBV20-1 and TRBJ2-1, with a tentative D call TRBD2 (6 bases). The germline V gene encodes CDR1 DFQATT and CDR2 SNEGSKA (reference sequence). CDR3 length: 14 residues.

V is TRBV14 and J is TRBJ2-6, with D uncertain. The V end lost 4 bases, the J end lost 4 bases, and 8 bases lay between the germline ends. Per the germline V gene, CDR1 is SGHDN and CDR2 is FVKESK. The CDR3 extends over 14 amino acids. The CDR3 spells CASSPRAGANVLTF. The CDR3 bases are TGTGCCAGCAGCCCCAGAGCCGGGGCCAACGTCCTGACTTTC.

In its sample, this clonotype was seen many times. This sequence joins TRBV29-1 and TRBJ2-7; 9 nucleotides match TRBD1. The CDR3 sequence is 14 residues long. The V and J ends lost 7 bases and 5 bases, in that order; junction bases with no gene match: 12. Germline-derived CDR1 and CDR2 are SQVTM and ANQGSEA. As DNA, the CDR3 is TGCAGCGCTAAAACGGGACAGGGTTCGAACGAGCAGTACTTC. Encoded protein: CSAKTGQGSNEQYF.

This clonotype was counted only a few times. This chain joins TRBV5-5 and TRBJ2-5, with a possible D match to TRBD1 (6 bases). Trimming cost V 4 bases and J 0 bases, with 13 bases left between them. The CDR3 extends over 15 amino acids. Germline CDR1 SGHKS, CDR2 YYEKEE (reference sequence). The chain's CDR3 is CASSRWDTDQETQYF. Here the CDR3 DNA reads TGTGCCAGCAGCCGATGGGACACCGACCAAGAGACCCAGTACTTC.

This clonotype was seen a few times. The J gene is TRBJ1-1, the V gene TRBV10-3; no firm D call. The CDR3 covers 13 residues. With 3 bases removed from V and 4 bases from J, the gap between germline ends came to 9 bases. Germline CDR1 ENHRY, CDR2 SYGVKD. CDR3 in amino acids: CAISDSFGTEAFF. Here the CDR3 DNA reads TGTGCCATCAGTGACTCCTTTGGCACTGAAGCTTTCTTT.

The chain couples TRBV15 to TRBJ1-1, with TRBD1 as a possible D gene (6 bases). Germline V gene lookup returns CDR1 LNHNV and CDR2 YYDKDF (reference sequence). The CDR3 runs 16 residues. V lost 0 bases to trimming and J lost 4 bases, with 15 bases between them. CDR3 sequence (DNA): TGTGCCACCAGCAGAGATCGAGGGGAAGGGGGCACTGAAGCTTTCTTT. Amino acid sequence: CATSRDRGEGGTEAFF. The variable domain in full, with the rest retrieved from reference TRBV15 and TRBJ1-1, is DAMVIQNPRYQVTQFGKPVTLSCSQTLNHNVMYWYQQKSSQAPKLLFHYYDKDFNNEADTPDNFQSRRPNTSFCFLDIRSPGLGDTAMYLCATSRDRGEGGTEAFFGQGTRLTVV.

There are a few counts of this clonotype. The chain joins TRBV29-1 to TRBJ1-1; 8 bases map to TRBD1. Germline CDR1 and CDR2: SQVTM and ANQGSEA. The CDR3 extends over 13 amino acids. The junction had 7 bases not matched to a gene; V was cut back by 6 bases and J by 4 bases. The CDR3 here is CSVRTGRGTEAFF. The CDR3 bases are TGCAGCGTAAGGACAGGGAGGGGCACTGAAGCTTTCTTT.

The genes are TRBV4-1 and TRBJ2-3, with D unresolved. V was clipped by 2 bases and J by 3 bases, with 6 bases between them. Germline lookup yields CDR1 MGHRA and CDR2 YSYEKL. CDR3 length: 13 amino acids. Here the CDR3 DNA reads TGCGCCAGCAGCCAACCTTATACAGATACGCAGTATTTT. It translates to CASSQPYTDTQYF.